The present TCR beta chain was sequenced within a study of T-cell reconstitution after alpha-beta-depleted transplantation in children. Study-level results: Roughly two months post-transplant, alpha-beta T cells reportedly originated from several hundred graft clones that had expanded. The authors attributed T-cell counts and diversity one year after transplant mostly to newly produced T cells. The high TCRbeta diversity at day 60 in some patients came from surviving recipient T cells and thymic progenitors.

Note on this clonotype: What it binds is not known.

Preparation of the TCRbeta library involved a method that used unique molecular identifiers. TCRdb reanalysed the PCR reads using MiXCR and keeps one entry per CDR3 protein. The sample shows hundreds of thousands of distinct CDR3 sequences, 23% of them seen only once. This material consisted of PBMCs, mostly from graft donor cells, taken 360 days after TCRalphabeta/CD19-depleted stem cell transplant. The receptor was isolated from a boy under three years old who had a stem cell transplant for acute myeloid leukemia, so the T cells may come from the graft donor.

The CDR3: CASSLEDSSTDTQYF. In nucleotides, the CDR3 is TGCGCCAGCAGCTTGGAGGACAGTAGCACAGATACGCAGTATTTT. This rearrangement joins TRBV5-1 to TRBJ2-3; TRBD1 is a possible D gene (6 bases). The V end lost 0 bases, the J end lost 0 bases, and 8 bases lay between the germline ends. Germline CDR1 SGHRS, CDR2 YFSETQ. The CDR3 sequence is 15 residues long.